The text below deals with one TCR beta chain. Its antigen is not known. Only in-frame clones appear in the TCRdb table, and some are missing; sequencing was by immunoSEQ multiplex PCR. The sample lists about 6,600 clones, roughly 82% seen once, with 6% to 8% in the top ten. These data belong to a study of immune evolution from preneoplasia to lung adenocarcinoma. Study-wide findings and caveats: Later-stage lesions seemingly showed higher T cell density and diversity than normal lung. Compared with EGFR-mutant or double wild-type lesions, KRAS-mutant nodules were more clonal.

V was pared by 1 base and J by 6 bases, with 7 bases between. CDR1 and CDR2 (germline): SNHLY, FYNNEI. CDR3 size: 12 residues. The specimen sequenced was FFPE lung adenocarcinoma in situ tissue. The source of this sequence is a person aged 60 to 85 with lung adenocarcinoma. The chain recombines TRBV2 with TRBJ2-7; D not resolved. DNA for the CDR3: TGTGCCAGCAGTGAAGGGAATACCGAGCAGTACTTC. Its protein product is CASSEGNTEQYF.